Below are 32 T cell receptor beta chains sequenced from a single sample in a study of T cell responses to AZD1222 COVID-19 vaccine. Sequencing was performed with immunoSEQ multiplex PCR; in TCRdb, only in-frame clones are kept and a portion is missing. The repertoire holds about 180,000 clones, with around 90% as singletons. The sequencing here drew on peripheral blood, taken on day 0 of AZD1222 vaccination. The receptors come from an adult in good health.

This clone is a singleton in its sample. The chain recombines TRBV30 with TRBJ1-2; D may be TRBD1 (5 bases). The germline V gene encodes CDR1 GTSNPN and CDR2 SVGIG (reference sequence). V lost 1 base, J lost 4 bases, and 10 bases lay in between. This CDR3 is built from 13 residues. CDR3 loop: CAWSAIDSYGYTF. DNA for the CDR3: TGTGCCTGGAGTGCGATTGACAGCTATGGCTACACCTTC.

The chain recombines TRBV6-1 with TRBJ1-5; the D is unclear. CDR3 length equals 18 residues. The germline V gene encodes CDR1 MNHNS and CDR2 SASEGT. V lost 2 bases to trimming and J lost 5 bases, with 22 bases between them. The CDR3 sequence: CASSERKSTRTQDQPQHF. The DNA of the CDR3 is TGTGCCAGCAGTGAACGGAAATCGACTAGGACCCAGGATCAGCCCCAGCATTTT.

This chain uses TRBV10-2 with TRBJ1-5; possibly TRBD1 for D (5 bases). The CDR3 loop spans 13 amino acids. Between the trimmed V and J ends, which lost 6 bases and 6 bases, there was a span of 12 bases. Looked up from germline, CDR1 is WSHSY and CDR2 is SAAADI. CDR3 in amino acids: CASRSVGPQPQHF. CDR3 coding DNA: TGCGCCAGCAGGTCCGTGGGGCCTCAGCCCCAGCATTTT.

The chain uses TRBV15 and TRBJ1-5; no clear D. Germline loops: CDR1 LNHNV, CDR2 YYDKDF (reference sequence). The length of the CDR3 is 17 residues. Trimming stripped 1 base from V and 2 bases from J, with 15 bases between. CDR3 in amino acids: CATSRARSGGRNQPQHF. In nucleotides, the CDR3 is TGTGCCACCAGCAGAGCTCGTTCTGGCGGGCGCAATCAGCCCCAGCATTTT. Full variable domain (rest looked up from reference TRBV15 and TRBJ1-5): DAMVIQNPRYQVTQFGKPVTLSCSQTLNHNVMYWYQQKSSQAPKLLFHYYDKDFNNEADTPDNFQSRRPNTSFCFLDIRSPGLGDTAMYLCATSRARSGGRNQPQHFGDGTRLSIL.

V usage is TRBV4-1 and J usage is TRBJ2-5, with 10 nucleotides matching TRBD2. The CDR3 has 18 residues. Germline V gene sequence: CDR1 MGHRA, CDR2 YSYEKL. Trimming took 0 bases from V and 4 from J; bases not matched to a gene: 11. The DNA of the CDR3 is TGCGCCAGCAGCCAAGAACACAGCGGGGGGGCTATCTTAGAGACCCAGTACTTC. Protein sequence: CASSQEHSGGAILETQYF.

The gene calls are TRBV18 and TRBJ2-7, with 9 bases identical to TRBD1. Looked up from germline, CDR1 is KGHSH and CDR2 is LQKENI. The length of the CDR3 is 13 residues. The V segment lost 3 bases and the J segment 6 bases; nucleotides outside the gene matches: 3. CDR3 DNA sequence: TGTGCCAGCTCACCGCTGGACAGGGGCGAGCAGTACTTC. This sequence encodes CASSPLDRGEQYF.

This sequence joins TRBV7-6 and TRBJ2-7; TRBD2 agrees at 11 bases. Per germline, CDR1 SGHVS and CDR2 FNYEAQ. The CDR3 is made up of 15 amino acids. Trimming at V came to 5 bases and at J to 2 bases, leaving 5 bases not matched to a gene. As DNA, the CDR3 is TGTGCCAGCAGCCCGGGGACTAGCGGACCCTACGAGCAGTACTTC. Protein sequence: CASSPGTSGPYEQYF.

This chain links TRBV4-1 with TRBJ2-5; D might be TRBD2 (5 bases). CDR1 and CDR2 from the germline V gene are MGHRA and YSYEKL. There are 16 residues in the CDR3. V was clipped by 1 base and J by 2 bases, with 14 bases between them. The CDR3 coding sequence is TGCGCCAGCAGCCAAGGACGACTAAGGGATCAAGAGACCCAGTACTTC. It is translated as CASSQGRLRDQETQYF.

This sequence joins TRBV11-2 and TRBJ1-1, with D perhaps TRBD1 (6 bases). Trimming removed 5 bases at V and 6 bases at J, with 10 bases between. This CDR3 region has 12 residues. Germline V CDR1 and CDR2: SGHAT, FQNNGV. CDR3 residues: CASSPWTAEAFF. The CDR3 DNA follows: TGTGCCAGCAGCCCATGGACAGCTGAAGCTTTCTTT.

The chain employs TRBV10-1 and TRBJ2-7, with 9 bases fitting TRBD1. This CDR3 comprises 15 residues. CDR1 is WNHNN and CDR2 is SYGVQD in the germline V gene (reference sequence). V was pared by 4 bases and J by 5 bases, with 9 bases of the junction left unmatched. In nucleotides, the CDR3 is TGCGCCAGCAGTGCCCCCGGGACAGGGAAACACGAGCAGTACTTC. As protein: CASSAPGTGKHEQYF.

V is TRBV2 and J is TRBJ1-2, with TRBD1 as a possible D gene (6 bases). Trimming removed 3 bases at V and 3 bases at J, with 11 bases between. Germline V gene lookup returns CDR1 SNHLY and CDR2 FYNNEI. The CDR3 is made up of 14 amino acids. The CDR3 DNA sequence: TGTGCCAGCAGTGAGCGGGACACAGACTATGGCTACACCTTC. Protein sequence: CASSERDTDYGYTF.

The rearrangement links TRBV6-1 to TRBJ2-3; D is unresolved. CDR1 is MNHNS, CDR2 SASEGT, per germline. The CDR3 is 16 residues long. The V end lost 6 bases, the J end lost 0 bases, and 16 bases lay between the germline ends. CDR3: CASRENRAPSTDTQYF. The CDR3 nucleotides read TGTGCCAGCAGGGAAAATAGGGCGCCTAGCACAGATACGCAGTATTTT.

J is TRBJ2-2 and V is TRBV5-1, with D perhaps given as TRBD1 or TRBD2 (5 bases each). The CDR3 totals 16 residues. The V gene lost 2 bases and the J gene lost 4 bases, with 15 bases spanning the gap. Per germline, CDR1 SGHRS and CDR2 YFSETQ. CDR3: CASSLIGVGSTGELFF. The DNA for the CDR3 is TGCGCCAGCAGCTTAATAGGGGTTGGGAGCACCGGGGAGCTGTTTTTT.

This clone came up once. The chain couples TRBV6-5 to TRBJ2-1; D uncertain. The germline V gene has CDR1 MNHEY and CDR2 SVGAGI. Trimming cost V 7 bases and J 1 base, with 14 bases left between them. The CDR3 loop spans 15 amino acids. The CDR3 reads CASTRAPGSYNEQFF. CDR3 coding DNA: TGTGCCAGCACCCGAGCGCCGGGTTCCTACAATGAGCAGTTCTTC.

The chain joins TRBV5-1 to TRBJ2-2; the match to TRBD2 covers 12 bases. Per the germline V gene, CDR1 is SGHRS and CDR2 is YFSETQ. The CDR3 totals 16 residues. V lost 3 bases to trimming and J lost 0 bases; unmatched junction nucleotides: 0. Here the CDR3 reads CASSSSGGANTGELFF. The DNA of the CDR3 is TGCGCCAGCAGCTCTAGCGGGGGGGCGAACACCGGGGAGCTGTTTTTT.

The chain combines TRBV7-2 with TRBJ1-2; D is uncertain. CDR1 is SGHTA, CDR2 FQGNSA, per germline. V lost 6 bases, J lost 8 bases, and 16 bases lay in between. The CDR3 sequence is 13 residues long. CDR3 in DNA: TGTGCCAGCAGTCCCACCCTCTCGGGGGGCTACACCTTC. This translates into CASSPTLSGGYTF.

The chain carries TRBV7-3 and TRBJ1-6, with a weak D call TRBD1 (6 bases). The CDR3 covers 15 residues. Germline V CDR1 and CDR2: SGHTA, FQGTGA. V was clipped by 4 bases and J by 9 bases, with 16 bases between them. CDR3 in DNA: TGTGCCAGCAGCTCACAGGGAGGGGGGGGTTCACCCCTCCACTTT. This gives the protein CASSSQGGGGSPLHF. Full variable domain (rest looked up from reference TRBV7-3 and TRBJ1-6): GAGVSQTPSNKVTEKGKYVELRCDPISGHTALYWYRQSLGQGPEFLIYFQGTGAADDSGLPNDRFFAVRPEGSVSTLKIQRTERGDSAVYLCASSSQGGGGSPLHFGNGTRLTVT.

This chain uses TRBV4-1 with TRBJ2-7; TRBD2 agrees at 13 bases. V dropped 1 base and J dropped 0; count of bases not matched to a gene: 9. Looked up from germline, CDR1 is MGHRA and CDR2 is YSYEKL. There are 19 residues in the CDR3. In DNA form, the CDR3 reads TGCGCCAGCAGCCAAGCCGCGACTAGCGGGGGGCCTAACTCCTACGAGCAGTACTTC. Translated: CASSQAATSGGPNSYEQYF.

The chain employs TRBV5-1 and TRBJ2-4; 9 bases align to TRBD1. V lost 3 bases, J lost 7 bases, and 5 bases stayed unmatched. The V gene's germline CDR1 is SGHRS and CDR2 YFSETQ. CDR3 size: 14 residues. Written as DNA, the CDR3 is TGCGCCAGCAGCTCCGGGACAGGGATGAACATTCAGTACTTC. It translates to CASSSGTGMNIQYF.

The chain recombines TRBV7-3 with TRBJ2-7; TRBD1 matches at 12 bases. Looked up from germline, CDR1 is SGHTA and CDR2 is FQGTGA. This CDR3 spans 17 amino acids. After removal of 5 bases from V and 2 bases from J, the junction contained 10 bases not matched to a gene. CDR3 residues: CASSPSGGDRGPYEQYF. The CDR3 DNA is TGTGCCAGCAGCCCATCCGGCGGGGACAGGGGGCCCTACGAGCAGTACTTC.

The V call is TRBV5-1, the J call TRBJ1-3; TRBD1 matches at 10 bases. V shed 0 bases, J shed 4 bases, and the junction held 4 bases outside the gene matches. In germline, CDR1 is SGHRS, CDR2 YFSETQ. This CDR3 comprises 16 residues. The chain's CDR3 is CASSLEGQGLGNTIYF. The CDR3 DNA sequence: TGCGCCAGCAGCTTGGAGGGACAGGGGTTAGGAAACACCATATATTTT.

This clone has only one observation. The chain employs TRBV6-2 or TRBV6-3 and TRBJ1-5; D possibly corresponds to TRBD1 (5 bases). The CDR3 runs to 15 residues. Trimming shortened V by 5 bases and J by 5 bases, and 16 bases separated the two germline ends. The germline gives CDR1 MNHEY, CDR2 SVGEGT. The chain's CDR3 is CASSRSVARDQPQHF. In DNA form, the CDR3 reads TGTGCCAGCAGTAGAAGTGTAGCCAGGGATCAGCCCCAGCATTTT.

The chain carries TRBV5-6 and TRBJ1-2, with TRBD1 as a possible D gene (6 bases). Germline CDR1 is SGHDT and CDR2 is YYEEEE. V was trimmed by 4 bases and J by 1 base, leaving 20 bases between them. The CDR3 runs 17 residues. CDR3 coding DNA: TGTGCCAGCAGCGCACAGGGACGGATACGCGTTAACTATGGCTACACCTTC. Translated, it gives CASSAQGRIRVNYGYTF.

The chain has TRBV3-1 (or the pseudogene TRBV3-2) and TRBJ2-7; a weak D match, TRBD1 (6 bases). Germline CDR1 and CDR2: LGHDT and YNNKEL (reference sequence). V dropped 0 bases and J dropped 2 bases, with 17 bases sitting between them. This CDR3 comprises 17 residues. DNA for the CDR3: TGTGCCAGCAGCCAAGACGTGATGAGGACAGCCACCTACGAGCAGTACTTC. It encodes CASSQDVMRTATYEQYF.

As DNA, the CDR3 is TGTGCCAGTAGTTTGGGGCGAGTCAATCAGCCCCAGCATTTT. As protein: CASSLGRVNQPQHF. The genes are TRBV19 and TRBJ1-5; tentative D call: TRBD1 (5 bases). The V end was cut by 5 bases, the J end by 3 bases, with 11 bases between. Germline V lookup: CDR1 LNHDA, CDR2 SQIVND (reference sequence). CDR3 length: 14 amino acids.

The J gene is TRBJ2-7, the V gene TRBV5-5; D ambiguous. The V gene's germline CDR1 is SGHKS and CDR2 YYEKEE (reference sequence). Between the trimmed V and J ends, which lost 1 base and 5 bases, there was a span of 10 bases. The CDR3 contains 13 residues. CDR3 protein: CASSLSPSDEQYF. DNA of the CDR3: TGTGCCAGCAGCTTGTCTCCTTCTGACGAGCAGTACTTC.

Only one count was recorded for this clone. The chain combines TRBV5-6 with TRBJ2-5; either TRBD1 or TRBD2 may supply D (5 bases each). The CDR3 loop spans 14 amino acids. Trimming left V 2 bases short and J 7 bases short, with 15 bases between. The germline V gene encodes CDR1 SGHDT and CDR2 YYEEEE. CDR3 sequence reads: CASSFSGASSTQYF. CDR3 nucleotide sequence: TGTGCCAGCAGCTTTTCCGGGGCATCGTCGACCCAGTACTTC.

The chain links TRBV28 to TRBJ1-1, with 8 bases that match TRBD1. The germline V gene has CDR1 MDHEN and CDR2 SYDVKM. With V trimmed by 5 bases and J by 3 bases, 17 bases remained unmatched. The CDR3 has 18 residues. The CDR3 region has the DNA TGTGCCAGCAGTACCCGCTGGACAGGGATGGGTGCAGACACTGAAGCTTTCTTT. Residues: CASSTRWTGMGADTEAFF. Based on the CDR3 plus reference TRBV28 and TRBJ1-1, the full variable domain is DVKVTQSSRYLVKRTGEKVFLECVQDMDHENMFWYRQDPGLGLRLIYFSYDVKMKEKGDIPEGYSVSREKKERFSLILESASTNQTSMYLCASSTRWTGMGADTEAFFGQGTRLTVV.

This chain uses TRBV12-3 or TRBV12-4 with TRBJ2-7; D is perhaps TRBD1 or TRBD2 (5 bases each). This CDR3 spans 11 amino acids. V gave up 11 bases and J gave up 3 bases, with 11 bases separating them. The CDR3 loop is CASGRDYEQYF. CDR3 sequence (DNA): TGTGCCTCGGGACGGGACTACGAGCAGTACTTC.

This clone occurred many times. This rearrangement joins TRBV6-2 or TRBV6-3 to TRBJ2-3; TRBD2 matches at 7 bases. The CDR3 covers 18 residues. Germline V gene lookup returns CDR1 MNHEY and CDR2 SVGEGT. V lost 6 bases to trimming and J lost 0 bases; unmatched junction nucleotides: 15. As DNA, the CDR3 is TGTGCCAGCAGCCCCGGGACTATCGGCCCCGGTAGCACAGATACGCAGTATTTT. Amino acid sequence: CASSPGTIGPGSTDTQYF.

The chain joins TRBV5-6 to TRBJ1-1; D is uncertain. The CDR3 extends over 13 amino acids. CDR1 is SGHDT and CDR2 is YYEEEE in the germline V gene. V dropped 4 bases and J dropped 4 bases, with 11 bases sitting between them. The CDR3 sequence is CASSRYDGTEAFF. As DNA, the CDR3 is TGTGCCAGCAGCCGTTACGACGGCACTGAAGCTTTCTTT. Complete variable domain (other parts from reference TRBV5-6 and TRBJ1-1): DAGVTQSPTHLIKTRGQQVTLRCSPKSGHDTVSWYQQALGQGPQFIFQYYEEEERQRGNFPDRFSGHQFPNYSSELNVNALLLGDSALYLCASSRYDGTEAFFGQGTRLTVV.

The chain has TRBV18 and TRBJ2-3; TRBD2 aligns across 7 bases. V lost 5 bases, J lost 6 bases, and 2 bases stayed unmatched. The CDR3 length is 12 residues. Germline V gives CDR1 KGHSH, CDR2 LQKENI. Here the CDR3 DNA reads TGTGCCAGCTCATACGGGAGGGATACGCAGTATTTT. Its translation is CASSYGRDTQYF.